The 26 T cell receptor beta chains below all came from one sample that was sequenced in a study of blood T cell repertoires in COVID-19 (dated by TCRdb to 2020 to 2021). Receptor libraries were prepared by the immunoSEQ multiplex PCR assay. What TCRdb holds here is the immuneACCESS table cut down to in-frame rearrangements. Part of the clones is not present; checked against another copy, under half of the missing clones reflect an unresolved V gene, and the others are unexplained. The sample table holds roughly 49,000 clones, of which approximately 93% were seen once. The ten biggest clones cover roughly 1% of the sample. Sequencing input: peripheral blood. Receptors originate from a man between 60 and 70 years old with COVID-19, enrolled during active disease.

The chain employs TRBV3-1 (or the pseudogene TRBV3-2) and TRBJ2-1; 15 bases fit TRBD2. Germline trimming cut 4 bases from V and 7 bases from J; bases unmatched to any gene: 5. The CDR3 runs 16 residues. Germline V lookup: CDR1 LGHDT, CDR2 YNNKEL (reference sequence). CDR3 in DNA: TGTGCCAGCAGCCCTTACGGACTAGCGGGAGGGAATGAGCAGTTCTTC. Protein product: CASSPYGLAGGNEQFF.

In regard to this clone: Other DNA variants within this sample encode the same CDR3. The CDR3 is CASSVGQGVYNEQFF. Here the CDR3 DNA reads TGTGCCAGCAGCGTAGGACAGGGGGTATACAATGAGCAGTTCTTC. V gene TRBV9 combines with J gene TRBJ2-1; 9 bases are shared with TRBD1. Trimming cost V 0 bases and J 4 bases; bases outside gene matches: 2. Germline V lookup: CDR1 SGDLS, CDR2 YYNGEE. This CDR3 region has 15 residues.

The J gene is TRBJ1-6, the V gene TRBV12-3 or TRBV12-4, with 9 bases identical to TRBD1. The CDR3 is 13 residues long. V trimming: 6 bases; J trimming: 7 bases; junction bases outside the gene matches: 1. The CDR3 DNA reads as TGTGCCAGCAGGGGGACAGGGAATTCACCCCTCCACTTT. This codes for CASRGTGNSPLHF.

The chain carries TRBV11-2 and TRBJ2-7; D remains ambiguous. The CDR3 spans 11 residues. CDR1 and CDR2 (germline): SGHAT, FQNNGV. The ends were cut back, 5 bases at V and 3 bases at J, with 5 bases in the middle. The CDR3 coding sequence is TGTGCCAGCAGCATTAGCTACGAGCAGTACTTC. Protein: CASSISYEQYF.

The chain employs TRBV2 and TRBJ2-7; 8 bases align to TRBD2. CDR3 length: 15 residues. Germline V lookup: CDR1 SNHLY, CDR2 FYNNEI. J gave up 4 bases and V 5 bases, and 10 bases lay outside the gene matches. This CDR3 is CASSYLAGGDYEQYF. The CDR3 bases are TGTGCCAGCAGTTATCTAGCGGGCGGTGATTACGAGCAGTACTTC.

The chain combines TRBV28 with TRBJ2-7; tentatively, D is TRBD2 (5 bases). Germline CDR1 and CDR2: MDHEN and SYDVKM. The V end was cut by 3 bases, the J end by 2 bases, with 11 bases between. This CDR3 contains 14 residues. DNA for the CDR3: TGTGCCAGCAGTTTTTCCCGGGGAACCTACGAGCAGTACTTC. Its translation is CASSFSRGTYEQYF.

The rearrangement joins TRBV30 to TRBJ1-2; D might be TRBD1 (5 bases). This CDR3 contains 13 residues. V was shortened by 5 bases and J by 4 bases, with 14 bases between the two germline ends. Germline lookup yields CDR1 GTSNPN and CDR2 SVGIG (reference sequence). The CDR3 DNA sequence: TGTGCCTGGGCCAGGCAGACAGTCTATGGCTACACCTTC. This translates into CAWARQTVYGYTF.

Only a few counts were recorded for this clone. The V and J genes are TRBV7-2 and TRBJ2-7; D is perhaps TRBD1 (5 bases). The CDR3 consists of 13 residues. V lost 4 bases to trimming and J lost 2 bases, with 9 bases between them. Germline CDR1 reads SGHTA; CDR2 reads FQGNSA. CDR3: CASSSGNTYEQYF. The CDR3 DNA reads TGTGCCAGCAGCTCAGGGAATACCTACGAGCAGTACTTC.

The chain is built from TRBV4-3 and TRBJ1-4; D is uncertain. CDR1 and CDR2 (germline): LGHNA, YSLEER. This CDR3 contains 15 residues. V was shortened by 0 bases and J by 2 bases, with 7 bases between the two germline ends. Written as DNA, the CDR3 is TGCGCCAGCAGCCAAGATGCAGTCACTAATGAAAAACTGTTTTTT. This translates into CASSQDAVTNEKLFF.

The chain combines TRBV24-1 with TRBJ2-1, with D hard to call. Germline CDR1 reads KGHDR; CDR2 reads SFDVKD. Trimming stripped 1 base from V and 0 bases from J, with 12 bases between. CDR3 length equals 17 residues. The CDR3 sequence is CATSDFDAGSSYNEQFF. The DNA for the CDR3 is TGTGCCACCAGTGATTTCGACGCAGGCAGCTCCTACAATGAGCAGTTCTTC.

This rearrangement joins TRBV9 to TRBJ2-7, with 13 bases aligning to TRBD2. CDR3 length equals 17 residues. Germline V lookup: CDR1 SGDLS, CDR2 YYNGEE. Trimming took 0 bases from V and 6 from J; bases not matched to a gene: 9. CDR3 sequence: CASSVAGGLAGVGEQYF. CDR3 DNA: TGTGCCAGCAGCGTAGCAGGTGGACTAGCGGGAGTCGGCGAGCAGTACTTC.

The chain combines TRBV2 with TRBJ2-1; no reliable D call. This CDR3 spans 14 amino acids. Per germline, CDR1 SNHLY and CDR2 FYNNEI. Between the trimmed V and J ends, which lost 4 bases and 0 bases, there was a span of 7 bases. CDR3: CASSVSSSYNEQFF. CDR3 sequence (DNA): TGTGCCAGCAGTGTCTCGAGCTCCTACAATGAGCAGTTCTTC.

This rearrangement joins TRBV6-2 or TRBV6-3 to TRBJ1-5; 9 bases align to TRBD1. This CDR3 spans 16 amino acids. The trim removed 2 bases at V and 7 bases at J, leaving 9 bases unmatched. Germline values: CDR1 MNHEY, CDR2 SVGEGT. CDR3 in amino acids: CASSYATNRGQQPQHF. Here the CDR3 DNA reads TGTGCCAGCAGTTACGCAACTAACAGGGGGCAACAGCCCCAGCATTTT.

The V call is TRBV2, the J call TRBJ2-7; 12 nucleotides line up with TRBD2. J was trimmed by 5 bases and V by 4 bases; bases with no gene match: 9. Per the germline V gene, CDR1 is SNHLY and CDR2 is FYNNEI. This CDR3 region has 16 residues. This chain's CDR3 is CASSVLAGGLLDEQYF. CDR3 sequence (DNA): TGTGCCAGCAGTGTACTAGCGGGGGGCCTCCTAGACGAGCAGTACTTC.

V is TRBV9 and J is TRBJ2-1, with TRBD1 as a possible D gene (5 bases). CDR3 length equals 15 residues. Germline V gene sequence: CDR1 SGDLS, CDR2 YYNGEE. The V end lost 4 bases, the J end lost 1 base, and 12 bases lay between the germline ends. The CDR3 is CASSQARASYNEQFF. The CDR3 DNA reads as TGTGCCAGCAGCCAAGCCAGGGCGTCCTACAATGAGCAGTTCTTC.

The chain employs TRBV5-6 and TRBJ1-3; D perhaps matches TRBD1 (6 bases). Germline-derived CDR1 and CDR2 are SGHDT and YYEEEE. V lost 4 bases, J lost 4 bases, and 12 bases lay in between. The CDR3 contains 14 residues. The CDR3: CASSMNRVGNTIYF. CDR3 sequence (DNA): TGTGCCAGCAGCATGAACAGGGTCGGAAACACCATATATTTT.

This clone was found once. The rearrangement joins TRBV5-1 to TRBJ2-7, with D uncertain. V was cut by 0 bases and J by 2 bases, with 9 bases left in between. Germline V gives CDR1 SGHRS, CDR2 YFSETQ. This CDR3 comprises 14 residues. Written as DNA, the CDR3 is TGCGCCAGCAGCTTGGCCGCAGGTACCTACGAGCAGTACTTC. Residues: CASSLAAGTYEQYF.

The chain joins TRBV19 to TRBJ2-7; 7 nucleotides align to TRBD2. Per the germline V gene, CDR1 is LNHDA and CDR2 is SQIVND (reference sequence). The CDR3 has 13 amino acids. After removal of 7 bases from V and 0 bases from J, the junction contained 3 bases not matched to a gene. The CDR3 region has the DNA TGTGCCAGTAAGGGAGGGGACTCCTACGAGCAGTACTTC. It encodes CASKGGDSYEQYF.

The chain links TRBV6-6 to TRBJ1-1, with TRBD1 matching 8 bases. The CDR3 loop spans 14 amino acids. Germline V gene data show CDR1 as MNHNY and CDR2 as SVGAGI (reference sequence). The V and J ends lost 7 bases and 3 bases, in that order; junction bases with no gene match: 7. The DNA for the CDR3 is TGTGCCAGCACCCCGGACAGGGCTCACACTGAAGCTTTCTTT. This encodes CASTPDRAHTEAFF.

V is TRBV6-5 and J is TRBJ1-2; D might be TRBD1 (6 bases). CDR1 and CDR2 (germline): MNHEY, SVGAGI. The CDR3 sequence is 15 residues long. V was cut by 6 bases and J by 4 bases, with 18 bases left in between. CDR3 region: CASRPPRGGFYGYTF. In nucleotides, the CDR3 is TGTGCCAGCAGACCCCCCCGGGGGGGCTTCTATGGCTACACCTTC.

The chain is built from TRBV29-1 and TRBJ2-2, with TRBD1 identical over 8 bases. Germline trimming cut 4 bases from V and 4 bases from J; bases unmatched to any gene: 5. Per germline, CDR1 SQVTM and CDR2 ANQGSEA. This CDR3 comprises 14 residues. In DNA, the CDR3 is TGCAGCGTTGGACAGGGGAGAAGCACCGGGGAGCTGTTTTTT. This codes for CSVGQGRSTGELFF.

The chain is built from TRBV9 and TRBJ2-7; D is undetermined. CDR3 size: 14 residues. V was pared by 0 bases and J by 6 bases, with 13 bases between. Germline lookup yields CDR1 SGDLS and CDR2 YYNGEE. The CDR3 here is CASSVVVEASEQYF. CDR3 bases: TGTGCCAGCAGCGTAGTTGTAGAAGCGAGCGAGCAGTACTTC.

The table lists this clone with a count of one. Here the CDR3 DNA reads TGTGCCAGTTGGACTAGCGGGAGTTATAGGGGTGAGCAGTTCTTC. Protein product: CASWTSGSYRGEQFF. The chain has TRBV2 and TRBJ2-1; 13 bases are shared with TRBD2. Germline loops: CDR1 SNHLY, CDR2 FYNNEI. The CDR3 covers 15 residues. V lost 9 bases, J lost 9 bases, and 11 bases stayed unmatched.

The chain joins TRBV19 to TRBJ1-4; 9 bases fit TRBD1. CDR3 length equals 14 residues. Per the germline V gene, CDR1 is LNHDA and CDR2 is SQIVND (reference sequence). V lost 1 base to trimming and J lost 10 bases; unmatched junction nucleotides: 4. The CDR3 DNA reads TGTGCCAGTAGTATAGGGGACAGGGTTGGAAAACTGTTTTTT. This translates into CASSIGDRVGKLFF.

The J gene is TRBJ2-3, the V gene TRBV18, with 10 bases matching TRBD1. Germline-derived CDR1 and CDR2 are KGHSH and LQKENI. The CDR3 runs 16 residues. The trim removed 3 bases at V and 4 bases at J, leaving 7 bases unmatched. DNA of the CDR3: TGTGCCAGCTCACCCTTACCGGGACAGGGGCCAGATACGCAGTATTTT. Translating it yields CASSPLPGQGPDTQYF.

The rearrangement joins TRBV4-3 to TRBJ2-7; TRBD1 agrees at 12 bases. V lost 1 base to trimming and J lost 4 bases; unmatched junction nucleotides: 8. The CDR3 has 17 residues. CDR1 is LGHNA and CDR2 is YSLEER in the germline V gene. CDR3 in DNA: TGCGCCAGCAGCCAAGGGGGGCCGGGACAGGGGGCTTACGAGCAGTACTTC. Translating it yields CASSQGGPGQGAYEQYF.